These 30 T cell receptor beta chains were sequenced from one sample in a study of blood T cell repertoires in COVID-19. Repertoires were generated with immunoSEQ multiplex PCR, while TCRdb's copy carries only in-frame clones and drops some. The sample shows some 53,000 clones, approximately 89% of them seen only once. Sequencing input: peripheral blood. The receptor set was obtained from a man between 60 and 70 years old with active COVID-19.

This chain connects TRBV6-5 to TRBJ2-7; no clear D. Germline V gene sequence: CDR1 MNHEY, CDR2 SVGAGI. The CDR3 loop spans 15 amino acids. Trimming took off 6 bases at V and 0 bases at J, with 15 bases between the two ends. The CDR3 spells CASSPATYSSYEQYF. CDR3 nucleotides: TGTGCCAGCAGCCCCGCGACGTACAGCTCCTACGAGCAGTACTTC.

The chain links TRBV10-3 to TRBJ1-2; D might be TRBD1 (5 bases). Trimming pared 7 bases from V and 8 bases from J, leaving 17 bases between. This CDR3 is 13 amino acids long. Germline-derived CDR1 and CDR2 are ENHRY and SYGVKD. CDR3 in DNA: TGTGCCATCATGAGTGGCGGGGCGGAAGGCTACACCTTC. It codes for CAIMSGGAEGYTF.

The chain uses TRBV19 and TRBJ2-5; possible D gene TRBD1, 5 bases. The CDR3 consists of 14 residues. Trimming shortened V by 7 bases and J by 5 bases, and 17 bases separated the two germline ends. Germline V gene data show CDR1 as LNHDA and CDR2 as SQIVND (reference sequence). As DNA, the CDR3 is TGTGCCAGTACCCAGGCAGGGTTTCGTGAGACCCAGTACTTC. Translation: CASTQAGFRETQYF.

In this sample, this clone turned up once. This chain uses TRBV5-6 with TRBJ2-7; 9 bases map to TRBD1. Unmatched junction bases numbered 3, after V lost 0 bases and J lost 2 bases. This CDR3 is 15 amino acids long. Germline loops: CDR1 SGHDT, CDR2 YYEEEE. CDR3: CASSLEDRGAYEQYF. Here the CDR3 DNA reads TGTGCCAGCAGCTTGGAGGACAGGGGCGCCTACGAGCAGTACTTC.

V usage is TRBV28 and J usage is TRBJ1-5; 7 bases agree with TRBD1. Losses at the gene ends were 3 bases for V and 9 bases for J; bases not matched to a gene: 8. The CDR3 runs to 14 residues. From germline, CDR1 is MDHEN and CDR2 SYDVKM. The CDR3 reads CASSFGTALRPQHF. The CDR3 nucleotides are TGTGCCAGCAGTTTCGGGACAGCGTTACGGCCCCAGCATTTT. Drawing the rest from reference TRBV28 and TRBJ1-5, the complete variable domain is DVKVTQSSRYLVKRTGEKVFLECVQDMDHENMFWYRQDPGLGLRLIYFSYDVKMKEKGDIPEGYSVSREKKERFSLILESASTNQTSMYLCASSFGTALRPQHFGDGTRLSIL.

The V gene is TRBV27, the J gene TRBJ2-1; D is unresolved. V dropped 2 bases and J dropped 3 bases, with 8 bases sitting between them. Per the germline V gene, CDR1 is MNHEY and CDR2 is SMNVEV (reference sequence). The CDR3 runs 14 residues. The chain's CDR3 is CASSLRANYNEQFF. Here the CDR3 DNA reads TGTGCCAGCAGTTTACGAGCGAACTACAATGAGCAGTTCTTC.

This clone was found a few times. The chain combines TRBV4-2 with TRBJ2-1; TRBD2 aligns across 16 bases. This CDR3 comprises 17 residues. Per the germline V gene, CDR1 is LGHNA and CDR2 is YNFKEQ. The V gene end was trimmed by 4 bases and the J gene end by 9 bases; junction bases not matched to a gene: 9. CDR3 in amino acids: CASSPGTSGRAGGEQFF. The CDR3 DNA is TGTGCCAGCAGCCCCGGGACTAGCGGGAGGGCGGGGGGTGAGCAGTTCTTC.

V is TRBV6-5 and J is TRBJ2-1; no clear D gene. This CDR3 is 12 amino acids long. V lost 6 bases to trimming and J lost 3 bases, with 6 bases between them. Germline V gene data show CDR1 as MNHEY and CDR2 as SVGAGI. The CDR3 region is CASSSLYNEQFF. Here the CDR3 DNA reads TGTGCCAGCAGCTCACTCTACAATGAGCAGTTCTTC.

This clone was observed once. The gene calls are TRBV11-3 and TRBJ2-1; tentatively, D is TRBD2 (7 bases). The germline gives CDR1 SGHNT, CDR2 YENEEA. Trimming removed 0 bases at V and 7 bases at J, with 19 bases between. CDR3 length equals 17 residues. The CDR3 DNA reads TGTGCCAGCAGCTTAGACCCTACAGGGAGGGCGAGGAATGAGCAGTTCTTC. Translation gives CASSLDPTGRARNEQFF. The variable domain in full, completed from reference TRBV11-3 and TRBJ2-1, reads EAGVVQSPRYKIIEKKQPVAFWCNPISGHNTLYWYLQNLGQGPELLIRYENEEAVDDSQLPKDRFSAERLKGVDSTLKIQPAELGDSAVYLCASSLDPTGRARNEQFFGPGTRLTVL.

The V gene is TRBV11-2, the J gene TRBJ2-5; 8 bases line up with TRBD2. Germline CDR1 and CDR2: SGHAT and FQNNGV. V lost 5 bases to trimming and J lost 2 bases; unmatched junction nucleotides: 4. The CDR3 is made up of 14 amino acids. The CDR3, as DNA: TGTGCCAGCAGCCTCGGGGGGGTACAAGAGACCCAGTACTTC. This translates into CASSLGGVQETQYF.

This rearrangement joins TRBV6-6 to TRBJ2-1, with a tentative D call TRBD2 (5 bases). CDR1 is MNHNY, CDR2 SVGAGI, per germline (reference sequence). Deletions cut 4 bases from V and 10 bases from J, with 14 bases between. This CDR3 is built from 13 residues. CDR3 region: CASSFRGAEEQFF. The CDR3 DNA is TGTGCCAGCAGTTTTCGGGGTGCTGAGGAGCAGTTCTTC.

The chain combines TRBV9 with TRBJ2-1; maybe TRBD2 (6 bases). Trimming stripped 0 bases from V and 7 bases from J, with 23 bases between. Germline assignment: CDR1 SGDLS and CDR2 YYNGEE. This CDR3 spans 18 amino acids. CDR3 nucleotides: TGTGCCAGCAGCGTAGGAAACCCTATTTTTGTCGCGGGGAATGAGCAGTTCTTC. Translation: CASSVGNPIFVAGNEQFF.

Only a few counts were recorded for this clone. Relative to the germline gene, one junction end is altered; a read error may explain this. The chain couples TRBV7-7 to TRBJ2-3, with D hard to call. The CDR3 is 14 residues long. Germline loops: CDR1 SSHAT, CDR2 FNYEAQ (reference sequence). The CDR3 loop reads CASSLNPQAPTQYF. The CDR3 DNA is TGTGCTAGCAGCTTAAATCCCCAGGCACCGACGCAGTATTTT.

J is TRBJ2-7 and V is TRBV28; D ambiguous. Trimming removed 4 bases from V and 4 bases from J, with 11 bases in between. Looked up from germline, CDR1 is MDHEN and CDR2 is SYDVKM. The CDR3 is 13 amino acids. The CDR3 here is CASSSPAVYEQYF. The CDR3 DNA reads as TGTGCCAGCAGTTCCCCGGCGGTGTACGAGCAGTACTTC.

The gene calls are TRBV5-1 and TRBJ2-1; tentatively, D is TRBD2 (5 bases). With 4 bases removed from V and 5 bases from J, the gap between germline ends came to 22 bases. The CDR3 consists of 17 residues. Germline V gene sequence: CDR1 SGHRS, CDR2 YFSETQ. CDR3 sequence reads: CASSKGRSGVSNNEQFF. The CDR3, as DNA: TGCGCCAGCAGCAAAGGAAGATCCGGGGTATCGAACAATGAGCAGTTCTTC.

The rearrangement links TRBV28 to TRBJ2-7; TRBD1 agrees at 7 bases. The CDR3 covers 14 residues. The ends lost 7 bases at V and 7 bases at J; junction bases unmatched: 13. Germline CDR1 MDHEN, CDR2 SYDVKM. This chain's CDR3 is CASITPEGAGEQYF. CDR3 sequence (DNA): TGTGCCAGCATCACCCCCGAGGGGGCGGGTGAGCAGTACTTC.

V is TRBV6-5 and J is TRBJ2-7; tentatively, D is TRBD1 (6 bases). The CDR3 length is 15 residues. CDR1 and CDR2 (germline): MNHEY, SVGAGI. V shed 8 bases and J shed 0 bases, with 17 bases lying between them. This CDR3 reads CASALGQGHSYEQYF. The DNA for the CDR3 is TGTGCCAGCGCCTTGGGGCAGGGGCACTCCTACGAGCAGTACTTC.

The rearrangement links TRBV6-5 to TRBJ1-2; D ambiguous. CDR1 is MNHEY, CDR2 SVGAGI, per germline. The CDR3 contains 11 residues. V lost 8 bases and J lost 8, with 12 bases in between. CDR3 nucleotides: TGTGCCAGCCGACAAGTTCGGGGCTACACCTTC. Protein: CASRQVRGYTF.

The chain has TRBV10-3 and TRBJ2-7; TRBD2 matches 8 bases. From germline, CDR1 is ENHRY and CDR2 SYGVKD. The CDR3 consists of 14 residues. Losses at the gene ends were 2 bases for V and 6 bases for J; bases not matched to a gene: 6. The CDR3, as DNA: TGTGCCATCAGTGAGAGCGGGAGTACCTCCGAGCAGTACTTC. The encoded protein is CAISESGSTSEQYF.

This clone was observed a single time. This chain uses TRBV7-3 with TRBJ1-2; D might be TRBD1 (6 bases). There are 15 residues in the CDR3. Germline values: CDR1 SGHTA, CDR2 FQGTGA. Trimming removed 5 bases at V and 4 bases at J, with 17 bases between. In DNA, the CDR3 is TGTGCCAGCAGCCCCGGAAGGGGGTCTGGCTATGGCTACACCTTC. This codes for CASSPGRGSGYGYTF.

V gene TRBV19 combines with J gene TRBJ1-5; the D gene is possibly TRBD1 (6 bases). Trimming took 4 bases from V and 4 from J, leaving 11 bases between them. The CDR3 spans 14 residues. The germline V gene has CDR1 LNHDA and CDR2 SQIVND (reference sequence). The DNA for the CDR3 is TGTGCCAGTAGTACCCAGGGGCTGAATCAGCCCCAGCATTTT. Translating gives CASSTQGLNQPQHF.

V gene TRBV7-9 combines with J gene TRBJ1-1; weak D call: TRBD1 (6 bases). The CDR3 sequence is 13 residues long. The germline V and J ends were trimmed by 2 bases and 10 bases, with 14 bases remaining between them. Germline V gene data show CDR1 as SEHNR and CDR2 as FQNEAQ (reference sequence). The CDR3 DNA reads TGTGCCAGCAGCTTACGGCAGGGAGGGGGAGCTTTCTTT. Protein: CASSLRQGGGAFF.

CDR3 DNA sequence: TGTGCCAGCAGCCAAGGCCCCGGAGGGAATGAGCAGTTCTTC. Amino acids: CASSQGPGGNEQFF. The chain combines TRBV3-1 (or the pseudogene TRBV3-2) with TRBJ2-1; possible D gene TRBD2, 6 bases. The CDR3 runs 14 residues. V was shortened by 1 base and J by 7 bases, with 11 bases between the two germline ends. Germline CDR1 is LGHDT and CDR2 is YNNKEL (reference sequence).

The rearrangement links TRBV28 to TRBJ1-6; D may be TRBD1 (6 bases). This CDR3 contains 12 residues. V lost 7 bases, J lost 7 bases, and 8 bases lay in between. The germline V gene has CDR1 MDHEN and CDR2 SYDVKM. The CDR3 nucleotides read TGTGCCAGCAACACAGGGAATTCACCCCTCCACTTT. Encoded protein: CASNTGNSPLHF.

The V call is TRBV5-1, the J call TRBJ2-5, with TRBD2 matching 11 bases. This CDR3 contains 16 residues. From germline, CDR1 is SGHRS and CDR2 YFSETQ. V dropped 0 bases and J dropped 3; count of bases not matched to a gene: 4. CDR3 bases: TGCGCCAGCAGCTTGGCGTTAGCGGGGGGGAAAGAGACCCAGTACTTC. Amino acids: CASSLALAGGKETQYF.

The chain couples TRBV9 to TRBJ1-6; D gene unclear. Germline lookup yields CDR1 SGDLS and CDR2 YYNGEE. V was trimmed by 1 base and J by 7 bases, leaving 6 bases between them. The CDR3 covers 13 residues. In nucleotides, the CDR3 is TGTGCCAGCAGCGTACAGGTGAATTCACCCCTCCACTTT. Its translation: CASSVQVNSPLHF.

The table lists this clone with a few counts. The chain uses TRBV9 and TRBJ2-1, with D maybe TRBD1 (5 bases). The V gene lost 6 bases and the J gene lost 1 base, with 11 bases spanning the gap. The germline CDR1 and CDR2 sequences are SGDLS and YYNGEE. CDR3 size: 14 residues. The CDR3 loop reads CASMKGASYNEQFF. In DNA, the CDR3 is TGTGCCAGCATGAAAGGGGCGTCCTACAATGAGCAGTTCTTC.

The chain couples TRBV13 to TRBJ1-1; 7 positions match TRBD1. This CDR3 is 16 amino acids long. Looked up from germline, CDR1 is PRHDT and CDR2 is FYEKMQ (reference sequence). V lost 5 bases and J lost 3; bases outside the gene matches: 12. The CDR3 is CASSRRQGRRDTEAFF. CDR3 in DNA: TGTGCCAGCAGCCGCAGACAGGGAAGGAGGGACACTGAAGCTTTCTTT.

This chain links TRBV6-5 with TRBJ2-7; TRBD1 aligns across 7 bases. V was clipped by 0 bases and J by 3 bases; unmatched bases: 8. This CDR3 is 16 amino acids long. Germline V gives CDR1 MNHEY, CDR2 SVGAGI. In nucleotides, the CDR3 is TGTGCCAGCAGTTACTCGACAGGGCAGATCTACTACGAGCAGTACTTC. Translated: CASSYSTGQIYYEQYF.

This clone was recorded a few times. The CDR3 region has the DNA TGTGCCAGCTCAACGGGACTAGCGGCAGAGCAGTACTTC. Translation: CASSTGLAAEQYF. The V and J genes are TRBV18 and TRBJ2-7, with 11 bases that match TRBD2. The CDR3 contains 13 residues. CDR1 is KGHSH and CDR2 is LQKENI in the germline V gene. V shed 5 bases and J 7 bases; nucleotides not matched to a gene: 4.